These T cell receptor beta chains were read from a single sample in a study of OX40 agonist ivuxolimab in advanced cancers. Clones were sequenced by immunoSEQ multiplex PCR, and TCRdb holds only the in-frame ones, with some missing. This table has roughly 93,000 clones, approximately 80% appearing once. This material consisted of CD4+ or CD8+ T cells sorted from blood, taken in a trial of the OX40 agonist ivuxolimab. These receptors came from an adult with an advanced solid tumor such as melanoma, head and neck, liver or kidney cancer. Both conserved end residues are part of each CDR3. The D gene is left open where the match is weak. Clone size is shown for a subset of rows, as once, few, many or a class of expanded clone.

-	TRBV5-6	TRBJ1-2	-	16	CASRERDIYFPGGYTF	TGTGCCAGCAGGGAGCGGGACATTTACTTCCCCGGGGGCTACACCTTC
-	TRBV21-1	TRBJ2-1	-	16	CASSSFGTSVHNEQFF	TGTGCCAGCAGCTCCTTCGGGACTAGCGTCCACAATGAGCAGTTCTTC
-	TRBV10-3	TRBJ2-2	-	15	CAIRRTNSSEKELFF	TGTGCCATCAGGAGGACTAACTCCTCCGAGAAGGAGCTGTTTTTT
-	TRBV5-8	TRBJ1-1	-	13	CASSLAGNTEAFF	TGTGCCAGCAGCTTGGCGGGGAACACTGAAGCTTTCTTT
-	TRBV10-2	TRBJ1-4	-	13	CASSDPGVKRLFF	TGCGCCAGCAGTGATCCGGGCGTGAAAAGACTGTTTTTT
-	TRBV6-5	TRBJ1-6	-	15	CASSYSVQGNPPLHF	TGTGCCAGCAGTTACTCTGTGCAGGGGAATCCACCCCTCCACTTT
-	TRBV4-2	TRBJ2-5	-	13	CASSRTNQETQYF	TGTGCCAGCAGCCGGACGAACCAAGAGACCCAGTACTTC
-	TRBV6-5	TRBJ2-3	-	16	CASSYSWARSTDTQYF	TGTGCCAGCAGTTACTCCTGGGCCAGAAGCACAGATACGCAGTATTTT
-	TRBV29-1	TRBJ2-1	TRBD1	13	CSSSDRGRNEQFF	TGCAGCTCATCGGACAGGGGGCGAAATGAGCAGTTCTTC
-	TRBV19	TRBJ2-6	-	15	CASRTGDSGANVLTF	TGTGCCAGTAGGACTGGGGACTCTGGGGCCAACGTCCTGACTTTC
-	TRBV5-5	TRBJ2-7	-	16	CASSLDGGAVVYEQYF	TGTGCCAGCAGCTTGGATGGTGGGGCGGTGGTATACGAGCAGTACTTC
-	TRBV13	TRBJ2-7	-	15	CASSFGGRKAYEQYF	TGTGCCAGCAGCTTTGGGGGACGCAAGGCGTACGAGCAGTACTTC
-	TRBV4-3	TRBJ1-2	-	15	CASSQDREINYGYTF	TGCGCCAGCAGCCAAGATCGGGAAATCAACTATGGCTACACCTTC
-	TRBV5-1	TRBJ2-2	TRBD2	15	CASSLKRGPSGELFF	TGCGCCAGCAGCTTGAAGCGGGGTCCCTCCGGGGAGCTGTTTTTT
-	TRBV19	TRBJ1-1	-	13	CASSPFLASEAFF	TGTGCCAGTAGCCCCTTTTTGGCCTCTGAAGCTTTCTTT
-	TRBV6-1	TRBJ1-5	-	13	CASRETNNQPQHF	TGTGCCAGCAGGGAGACGAACAATCAGCCCCAGCATTTT
-	TRBV19	TRBJ2-7	-	14	CASSMGPQYYEQYF	TGTGCCAGTAGTATGGGACCGCAGTACTACGAGCAGTACTTC
few	TRBV29-1	TRBJ2-1	TRBD1	14	CSVKTGGQYNEQFF	TGCAGCGTGAAGACAGGGGGCCAGTACAATGAGCAGTTCTTC
once	TRBV29-1	TRBJ1-3	-	16	CSVEEWARSSGNTIYF	TGCAGCGTTGAAGAGTGGGCCAGGTCCTCTGGAAACACCATATATTTT
few	TRBV9	TRBJ1-2	-	12	CASSSLGSGYTF	TGTGCCAGCAGCTCCCTAGGTTCTGGCTACACCTTC
-	TRBV19	TRBJ2-7	-	14	CASSTPGGSYEQYF	TGTGCCAGTAGTACGCCAGGCGGCTCCTACGAGCAGTACTTC
-	TRBV7-3	TRBJ2-2	-	11	CASSIAGELFF	TGTGCCAGCAGTATAGCGGGGGAGCTGTTTTTT
-	TRBV29-1	TRBJ2-7	-	15	CSVEGPGAYSYEQYF	TGCAGCGTTGAAGGGCCAGGGGCCTACTCCTACGAGCAGTACTTC
few	TRBV6-5	TRBJ2-7	-	12	CASGQNEGEQYF	TGTGCCAGCGGCCAGAACGAGGGGGAGCAGTACTTC
-	TRBV5-6	TRBJ2-7	TRBD2	14	CASSLDLAAYEQYF	TGTGCCAGCAGCTTAGATCTAGCGGCCTACGAGCAGTACTTC
medium-sized	TRBV2	TRBJ1-6	-	14	CATMSGQGYSPLHF	TGTGCCACCATGAGCGGCCAGGGTTATTCACCCCTCCACTTT
-	TRBV27	TRBJ1-1	-	15	CASKLSPAGDLAAFF	TGTGCCAGCAAACTATCCCCGGCGGGGGATCTGGCGGCTTTCTTT
-	TRBV6-5	TRBJ2-7	-	13	CASRYGTGYEQYF	TGTGCCAGCAGGTATGGCACAGGGTATGAGCAGTACTTC
-	TRBV27	TRBJ2-7	TRBD1	14	CASSRTGGSYEQYF	TGTGCCAGCAGTAGGACAGGGGGCTCCTACGAGCAGTACTTC
-	TRBV5-1	TRBJ1-3	-	14	CASSLVSSGNTIYF	TGCGCCAGCAGCTTGGTCAGCTCTGGAAACACCATATATTTT
-	TRBV5-1	TRBJ2-1	-	17	CASSAYRRQDGIDEQFF	TGCGCCAGCAGCGCATATAGGCGGCAGGACGGGATCGATGAGCAGTTCTTC
-	TRBV10-1	TRBJ2-4	TRBD1	11	CARDRANIQYF	TGCGCCAGGGACAGGGCAAACATTCAGTACTTC
-	TRBV6-1	TRBJ1-2	-	12	CASSERRYGYTF	TGTGCCAGCAGTGAACGAAGGTATGGCTACACCTTC